This entry features one T cell receptor beta chain sequence. The data are from a study of CD8 T cells in Susac syndrome. The RNA, about 0.45 to 1 ug, was put through reverse transcription using random hexamers. An immunoSEQ multiplex PCR amplified TCR beta CDR3 over 54 Vbeta and 13 Jbeta. Each CDR3 protein is one row after TCRdb ran MiXCR on the immunoSEQ multiplex PCR reads. Of about 130,000 distinct CDR3 sequences in the sample, more than 90% were seen once. Sequencing targeted TCR beta in blood CD8+ and CD4+ T cells. TEMRA cells were FACS-enriched, unlike CD8+ and CD4+ T cells, which were negatively isolated. The CDR3 is made up of 12 amino acids. The V gene lost 7 bases and the J gene lost 5 bases, with 12 bases spanning the gap. Germline lookup yields CDR1 SNHLY and CDR2 FYNNEI.

This sequence joins TRBV2 and TRBJ2-7, with D perhaps matching TRBD2 (6 bases). This clonotype was obtained from a human donor in good health. The sequenced material came from CD4+ T cells from PBMCs. This chain's CDR3 is CASKPGVDEQYF. CDR3 bases: TGTGCCAGCAAACCGGGAGTAGACGAGCAGTACTTC.